The 8 T cell receptor beta chains given below trace back to one sample, sequenced in a study of ipilimumab plus nivolumab after autologous stem cell transplantation. Data came from immunoSEQ multiplex PCR; TCRdb stores just in-frame clones and leaves some out. This sample has over 75,000 clones, with about 83% found just once. Sequencing was performed on PBMCs, taken in a trial of ipilimumab plus nivolumab as post-transplant consolidation. These receptors all come from a male donor with diffuse large B-cell lymphoma.

This chain uses TRBV27 with TRBJ2-3; D not resolved. The CDR3 is 15 amino acids. Germline CDR1 and CDR2: MNHEY and SMNVEV (reference sequence). Trimming left V 5 bases short and J 9 bases short, with 21 bases between. CDR3 amino acids: CASSPYPPDTSTQYF. In DNA, the CDR3 is TGTGCCAGCAGTCCATATCCCCCCGATACGTCGACGCAGTATTTT.

The rearrangement joins TRBV7-3 to TRBJ1-4, with D tentatively TRBD1 (5 bases). This CDR3 region has 15 residues. V lost 5 bases and J lost 0, with 10 bases in between. The V gene's germline CDR1 is SGHTA and CDR2 FQGTGA. This CDR3 reads CASSPQGATNEKLFF. CDR3 coding DNA: TGTGCCAGCAGCCCCCAGGGCGCAACTAATGAAAAACTGTTTTTT.

This chain joins TRBV7-2 and TRBJ2-6, with D hard to call. The germline V gene encodes CDR1 SGHTA and CDR2 FQGNSA. This CDR3 has 14 residues. Trimming took off 1 base at V and 10 bases at J, with 11 bases between the two ends. CDR3 sequence: CASSLGPASNVLTF. DNA of the CDR3: TGTGCCAGCAGCTTAGGGCCCGCTTCTAACGTCCTGACTTTC.

The chain links TRBV18 to TRBJ2-1, with D possibly being TRBD1 or TRBD2 (5 bases each). Germline V lookup: CDR1 KGHSH, CDR2 LQKENI. Trimming removed 2 bases from V and 5 bases from J, with 7 bases in between. This CDR3 is 13 amino acids long. The DNA for the CDR3 is TGTGCCAGCTCACCAGGGGGAGACAATGAGCAGTTCTTC. Protein product: CASSPGGDNEQFF.

The V call is TRBV2, the J call TRBJ1-2; maybe TRBD1 (5 bases). This CDR3 region has 15 residues. V was shortened by 10 bases and J by 0 bases, with 18 bases between the two germline ends. CDR1 and CDR2 from the germline V gene are SNHLY and FYNNEI. As DNA, the CDR3 is TGTGCCAACAGAAATGGGGGATTAGCTAACTATGGCTACACCTTC. Amino acid sequence: CANRNGGLANYGYTF.

This clone was detected a few times. This chain links TRBV11-2 with TRBJ2-1; D might be TRBD1 (7 bases). Trimming cost V 5 bases and J 12 bases, with 26 bases left between them. The CDR3 spans 16 residues. CDR1 is SGHAT, CDR2 FQNNGV, per germline. The CDR3 protein is CASSPNVVSSQGGQFF. The CDR3 nucleotides are TGTGCCAGCAGCCCGAATGTGGTTTCCTCGCAGGGGGGGCAGTTCTTC.

Here the CDR3 reads CASSPDSSGAYNYGYTF. The CDR3 DNA follows: TGCGCCAGCAGCCCGGACTCTAGTGGGGCCTATAACTATGGCTACACCTTC. The V gene is TRBV5-1, the J gene TRBJ1-2; possibly TRBD1 for D (5 bases). The germline V and J ends were trimmed by 4 bases and 1 base, with 20 bases remaining between them. The germline V gene has CDR1 SGHRS and CDR2 YFSETQ. This CDR3 has 17 amino acids.

The V and J genes are TRBV7-2 and TRBJ1-5; a weak D match, TRBD1 (5 bases). V lost 2 bases, J lost 2 bases, and 22 bases lay in between. The germline gives CDR1 SGHTA, CDR2 FQGNSA. The CDR3 has 19 residues. CDR3 bases: TGTGCCAGCAGCTTACGGGCCGGGACCTCCTATGAGGGCAATCAGCCCCAGCATTTT. Amino acids: CASSLRAGTSYEGNQPQHF.